This TCR beta chain stems from a study of blood T cell repertoires in COVID-19. Study as a whole: Sources were T cells, B-cell-depleted T cells, or PBMCs; the material itself was cDNA or gDNA.

V lost 4 bases to trimming and J lost 11 bases, with 13 bases between them. This CDR3 spans 13 amino acids. The germline gives CDR1 SGHRS, CDR2 YFSETQ. This clone turned up a few times. Sequencing was performed with immunoSEQ multiplex PCR; in TCRdb, only in-frame clones are kept and a portion is missing. The data contain some 35,000 clones, approximately 78% of them singletons. This chain uses TRBV5-1 with TRBJ1-6; D gene unclear. Material: peripheral blood. The receptor's source is an older man with active or convalescent COVID-19. The CDR3 DNA follows: TGCGCCAGCAGCCCGGATGGGAGCCCACCCCTCCACTTT. Translating it yields CASSPDGSPPLHF.